The rows below give T cell receptor beta chains drawn from one sample of a study of blood T cell repertoires in COVID-19. TCRdb's copy holds only in-frame clones and misses some; the assay was immunoSEQ multiplex PCR. The top ten clones hold about 1.7% of a sample with about 290,000 clones, roughly 89% of them seen once. Material for sequencing was PBMCs or T cells enriched from blood (not recorded which). The receptor set was obtained from a woman aged 40 to 49 who had recovered from COVID-19. CDR3s include the opening cysteine and the closing phenylalanine or tryptophan. Each record gives: clone size, D gene, J gene, V gene, CDR3 DNA, CDR3 protein. A D gene is named only where the DNA matches it firmly. Rows may omit the clone size; those that give it use once, few, many or a size class.

>-|-|TRBJ2-1|TRBV7-3
TGTGCCAGCAGCTCCCCTTACTCAGGAGCGGCCTCCTACAATGAGCAGTTCTTC
CASSSPYSGAASYNEQFF
>-|TRBD2|TRBJ2-1|TRBV3-1/TRBV3-2
TGTGCCAGCAGCCAAGATCCCAGGACTAGCGGGGGCCGAAATGAGCAGTTCTTC
CASSQDPRTSGGRNEQFF
>-|TRBD2|TRBJ2-5|TRBV13
TGTGCCAGCAGCTGGGGACTAGCGGGGGGGCCCTCAGAGACCCAGTACTTC
CASSWGLAGGPSETQYF
>-|-|TRBJ2-1|TRBV14
TGTGCCAGCAGCCAAGACAGGCAACAGGACAGACTTTCCTACAATGAGCAGTTCTTC
CASSQDRQQDRLSYNEQFF
>-|-|TRBJ1-6|TRBV7-9
TGTGCCAGCATGCGTTGGGGGGATTCACCCCTCCACTTT
CASMRWGDSPLHF
>once|TRBD1|TRBJ1-3|TRBV30
TGTGCCTGGAGTAAACAGGGGAACACCATATATTTT
CAWSKQGNTIYF
>-|TRBD2|TRBJ2-3|TRBV3-1/TRBV3-2
TGTGCCAGCAGCCAGATACGGGGGGGCCTCGATTTGAGCACAGATACGCAGTATTTT
CASSQIRGGLDLSTDTQYF
>-|TRBD1|TRBJ1-6|TRBV5-1
TGCGCCAGCAGCCAGGGACAGAATAATTCACCCCTCCACTTT
CASSQGQNNSPLHF
>-|-|TRBJ2-5|TRBV30
TGTGCCTGGAGTCCAAGCGGAATCCAAGAGACCCAGTACTTC
CAWSPSGIQETQYF
>-|TRBD2|TRBJ2-5|TRBV7-7
TGTGCTAGCAGCTTTGCGGGAGGAACCCGGGGGGAGACCCAGTACTTC
CASSFAGGTRGETQYF
>-|-|TRBJ1-1|TRBV5-1
TGCGCCAGCAGCTGGGCCCCGATCAGCTCCTCAAGACCTAACACTGAAGCTTTCTTT
CASSWAPISSSRPNTEAFF
>-|-|TRBJ2-2|TRBV10-2
TGCGCCAGCAAACGAGACACGAACACCGGGGAGCTGTTTTTT
CASKRDTNTGELFF
>-|-|TRBJ1-2|TRBV18
TGTGCCAGCTCACCATTGGGCCAAATCTATGGCTACACCTTC
CASSPLGQIYGYTF
>few|-|TRBJ1-3|TRBV18
TGTGCCAGCTCACCTAATCACCTGACAGTCCCTGGCAGTGGAAACACCATATATTTT
CASSPNHLTVPGSGNTIYF
>-|-|TRBJ1-1|TRBV30
TGTGCCGGCAACCCCCAGGGGAACACTGAAGCTTTCTTT
CAGNPQGNTEAFF
>-|-|TRBJ1-2|TRBV20-1
TGCAGTGCTCAGGTGGACTATGGCTACACCTTC
CSAQVDYGYTF
>-|-|TRBJ2-2|TRBV7-2
TGTGCCAGCAGCTTAACACAGGGTAGCACCGGGGAGCTGTTTTTT
CASSLTQGSTGELFF
>-|-|TRBJ2-1|TRBV5-1
TGCGCCAGCAGCTTGTTCGCGATGGGGAGTGAGCAGTTCTTC
CASSLFAMGSEQFF
>-|-|TRBJ1-5|TRBV30
TGTGCCTGGAGTGGACAACAGGATCAGCCCCAGCATTTT
CAWSGQQDQPQHF
>-|-|TRBJ1-5|TRBV5-1
TGCGCCAGCAGCTCGGACGGGGGTAGCAATCAGCCCCAGCATTTT
CASSSDGGSNQPQHF
>-|TRBD1|TRBJ1-1|TRBV6-5
TGTGCCAGCAACCCACAGGGGGCCGGGAACACTGAAGCTTTCTTT
CASNPQGAGNTEAFF
>-|-|TRBJ1-1|TRBV6-5
TGTGCCAGCAGTTACAACAGGGATAGGGGTGGCACTGAAGCTTTCTTT
CASSYNRDRGGTEAFF
>-|TRBD1|TRBJ1-2|TRBV25-1
TGTGCCAGCAGTGACTGGACAGGCGCCGCCCTCTATGGCTACACCTTC
CASSDWTGAALYGYTF
>-|TRBD1|TRBJ2-7|TRBV27
TGTGCCAGCAGCCCACAGGGGGAGTACGAGCAGTACTTC
CASSPQGEYEQYF
>-|-|TRBJ1-6|TRBV5-4
TGTGCCAGCAGCTTGAGGGCAGGGGAAAATTCACCCCTCCACTTT
CASSLRAGENSPLHF
>-|TRBD1|TRBJ1-2|TRBV19
TGTGCCAGTAGCCAGACAGGGCGCTTCTATGGCTACACCTTC
CASSQTGRFYGYTF
>-|-|TRBJ2-1|TRBV2
TGTGCCAGCAGTCAACCAATGACTAGGGTTGAGCAGTTCTTC
CASSQPMTRVEQFF
>-|-|TRBJ2-1|TRBV24-1
TGTGCCACCAGTGACACCTACAATGAGCAGTTCTTC
CATSDTYNEQFF
>-|-|TRBJ1-1|TRBV5-4
TGTGCCAGCAGCTTGACCGGGGGGGGCACTGAAGCTTTCTTT
CASSLTGGGTEAFF
>-|TRBD1|TRBJ2-2|TRBV5-1
TGCGCCAGCAGCGCGGGACAGGACACCGGGGAGCTGTTTTTT
CASSAGQDTGELFF
>-|TRBD2|TRBJ2-1|TRBV9
TGTGCCAGCAGCGTAGGAGCGGGGTCGTGGAATGAGCAGTTCTTC
CASSVGAGSWNEQFF
>-|TRBD1|TRBJ2-7|TRBV9
TGTGCCAGCAGCGTCCAGGGACAGGGCAACGAGCAGTACTTC
CASSVQGQGNEQYF
>many|TRBD2|TRBJ2-2|TRBV7-2
TGTGCCAGCAGCTTACTAAGCGGGGGACCCGGGGAGCTGTTTTTT
CASSLLSGGPGELFF
>-|-|TRBJ2-3|TRBV19
TGTGCCAGTAGTTTCCAAGCGCGGGATACGCAGTATTTT
CASSFQARDTQYF
>-|TRBD1|TRBJ1-2|TRBV5-1
TGCGCCAGCAGCACTCAACAGGGGAACTATGGCTACACCTTC
CASSTQQGNYGYTF
>-|-|TRBJ2-1|TRBV7-3
TGTGCCAGCAGCTTAACGGTGGCAGGGGACAACAATGAGCAGTTCTTC
CASSLTVAGDNNEQFF
>-|-|TRBJ1-5|TRBV19
TGTGCCAGTCTTGGGACATCGCACAATCAGCCCCAGCATTTT
CASLGTSHNQPQHF
>-|-|TRBJ2-2|TRBV19
TGTGCCAGTAGTTCCAGGGTAGACACCGGGGAGCTGTTTTTT
CASSSRVDTGELFF
>-|-|TRBJ2-5|TRBV9
TGTGCCAGCAGCTCAGCGGCCGGCCTAGTAGAGACCCAGTACTTC
CASSSAAGLVETQYF
>-|-|TRBJ2-3|TRBV20-1
TGCAGTGCTAGTGGCGGAATCACAGATACGCAGTATTTT
CSASGGITDTQYF
>-|TRBD2|TRBJ2-7|TRBV10-3
TGTGCCATCAGTGAGTCGCGGGAGAAGAAATACGAGCAGTACTTC
CAISESREKKYEQYF